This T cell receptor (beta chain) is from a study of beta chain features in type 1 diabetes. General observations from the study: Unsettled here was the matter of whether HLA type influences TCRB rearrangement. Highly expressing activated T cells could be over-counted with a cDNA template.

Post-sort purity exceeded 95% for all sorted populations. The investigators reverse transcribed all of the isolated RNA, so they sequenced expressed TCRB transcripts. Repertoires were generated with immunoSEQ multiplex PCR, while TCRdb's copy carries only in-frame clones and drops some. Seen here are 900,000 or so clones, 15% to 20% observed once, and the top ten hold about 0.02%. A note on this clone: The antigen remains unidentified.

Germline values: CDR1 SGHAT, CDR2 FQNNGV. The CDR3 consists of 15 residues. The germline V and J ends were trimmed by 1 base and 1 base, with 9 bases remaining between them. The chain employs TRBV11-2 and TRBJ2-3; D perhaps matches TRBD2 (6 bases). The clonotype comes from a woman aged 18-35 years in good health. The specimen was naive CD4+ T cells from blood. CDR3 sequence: CASSLVLAGTDTQYF. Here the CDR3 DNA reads TGTGCCAGCAGCTTAGTACTAGCCGGCACAGATACGCAGTATTTT.